This T cell receptor (beta chain) was recorded in a study of blood T cell repertoires in COVID-19. Study at large: Spain, Italy and the United States supplied samples that represented acute and convalescent COVID-19. Sample material is recorded as cDNA or gDNA derived from T cells, B-cell-depleted T cells, or PBMCs.

V was clipped by 6 bases and J by 6 bases, with 12 bases between them. The CDR3 is 13 residues long. Germline loops: CDR1 LGHDT, CDR2 YNNKEL (reference sequence). Sequencing was performed with immunoSEQ multiplex PCR; in TCRdb, only in-frame clones are kept and a portion is missing. The sample lists some 200,000 clones; less than 90% were seen once. The sample consisted of peripheral blood. The origin of this receptor is a woman aged 60 to 75 who had recovered from COVID-19. The rearrangement joins TRBV3-1 (or the pseudogene TRBV3-2) to TRBJ2-1; D may be TRBD1 (7 bases). CDR3 sequence reads: CASRSGGINEQFF. DNA for the CDR3: TGTGCCAGCAGGTCAGGGGGGATCAATGAGCAGTTCTTC.